This T cell receptor (beta chain) derives from a study of T cells in Graves' hyperthyroidism and ophthalmopathy. Notes on the study in general: Ophthalmopathy onset followed model prediction by a median about 6.9 months. Clonotypes that were expanded in thyroid above 0.001 mostly appeared in blood too.

Patients with ophthalmopathy all had a Clinical Activity Score of at least 3, a NOSPECS grade of at least 4 and duration under 3 months. Diagnostic assessment was based on clinical symptoms, serum thyroxine and TRAb, thyroid ultrasound and orbital computed tomography. This clonotype was recorded many times. Its antigen is currently unknown. Regions amplified from RNA transcripts were the TCR beta CDR3 regions. TCR CDR3 underwent first-round RT-PCR with the HTBI primer set. MiXCR, applied by TCRdb to the multiplex PCR reads, yields one record per CDR3 protein. The sample includes 450,000 to 650,000 distinct CDR3 sequences, roughly 15% of them seen just once. The ends lost 6 bases at V and 4 bases at J; junction bases unmatched: 10. The CDR3 spans 15 residues. Per germline, CDR1 MNHNS and CDR2 SASEGT.

The rearrangement links TRBV6-1 to TRBJ2-7, with TRBD1 matching over 9 bases. This clonotype was sampled from a young woman with Graves' ophthalmopathy. Sequencing was performed on blood. CDR3 amino acids: CASRDPGTGMYEQYF. For the CDR3, the DNA is TGTGCCAGCAGGGATCCCGGGACAGGGATGTACGAGCAGTACTTC.